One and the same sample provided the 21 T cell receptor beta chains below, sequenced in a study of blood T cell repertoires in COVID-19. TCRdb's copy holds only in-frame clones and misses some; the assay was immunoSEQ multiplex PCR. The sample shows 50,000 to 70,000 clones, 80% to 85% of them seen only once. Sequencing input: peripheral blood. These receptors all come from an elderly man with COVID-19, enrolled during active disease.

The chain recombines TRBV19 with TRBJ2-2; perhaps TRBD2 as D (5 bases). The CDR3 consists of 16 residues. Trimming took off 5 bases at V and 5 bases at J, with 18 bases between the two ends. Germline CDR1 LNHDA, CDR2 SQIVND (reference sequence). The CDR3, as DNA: TGTGCCAGTAGTGGGATGGAGGCTTTGAAGACCGGGGAGCTGTTTTTT. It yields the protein CASSGMEALKTGELFF.

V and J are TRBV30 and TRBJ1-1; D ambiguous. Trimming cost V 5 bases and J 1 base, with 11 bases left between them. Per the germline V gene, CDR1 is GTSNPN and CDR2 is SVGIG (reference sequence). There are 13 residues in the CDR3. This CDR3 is CAWSWRRNTEAFF. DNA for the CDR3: TGTGCCTGGTCATGGAGGCGGAACACTGAAGCTTTCTTT.

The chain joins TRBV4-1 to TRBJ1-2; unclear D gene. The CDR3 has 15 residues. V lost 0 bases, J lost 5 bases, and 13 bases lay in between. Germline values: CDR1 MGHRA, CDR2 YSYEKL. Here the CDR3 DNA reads TGCGCCAGCAGCCAAGATCCCAGGTTGGGTTATGGCTACACCTTC. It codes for CASSQDPRLGYGYTF.

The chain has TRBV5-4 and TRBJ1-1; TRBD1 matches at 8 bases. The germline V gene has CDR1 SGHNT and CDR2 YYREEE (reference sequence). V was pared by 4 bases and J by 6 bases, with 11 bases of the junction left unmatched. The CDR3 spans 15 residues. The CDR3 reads CASSPPQGAGAEAFF. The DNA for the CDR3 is TGTGCCAGCAGCCCGCCCCAGGGGGCGGGAGCTGAAGCTTTCTTT.

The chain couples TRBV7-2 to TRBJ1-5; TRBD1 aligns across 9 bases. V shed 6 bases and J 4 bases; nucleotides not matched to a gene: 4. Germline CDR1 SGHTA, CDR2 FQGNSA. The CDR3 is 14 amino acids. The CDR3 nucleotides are TGTGCCAGCAGGGGGACAGGGTTTAATCAGCCCCAGCATTTT. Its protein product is CASRGTGFNQPQHF.

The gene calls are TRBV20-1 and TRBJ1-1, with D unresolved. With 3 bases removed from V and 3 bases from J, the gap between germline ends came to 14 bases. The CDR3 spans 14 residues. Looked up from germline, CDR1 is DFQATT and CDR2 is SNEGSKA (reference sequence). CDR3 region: CSASDLVGDTEAFF. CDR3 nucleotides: TGCAGTGCTAGTGACCTGGTCGGGGACACTGAAGCTTTCTTT.

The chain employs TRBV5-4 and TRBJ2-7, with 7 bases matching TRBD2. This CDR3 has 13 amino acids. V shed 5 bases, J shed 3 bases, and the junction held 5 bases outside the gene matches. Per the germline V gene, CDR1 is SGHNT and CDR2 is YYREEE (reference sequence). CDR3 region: CASSRSGGYEQYF. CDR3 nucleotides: TGTGCCAGCAGTCGATCGGGGGGCTACGAGCAGTACTTC.

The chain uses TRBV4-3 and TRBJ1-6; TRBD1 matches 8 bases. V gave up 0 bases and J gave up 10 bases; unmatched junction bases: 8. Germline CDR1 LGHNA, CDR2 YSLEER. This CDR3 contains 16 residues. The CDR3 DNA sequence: TGCGCCAGCAGCCAAGAGTTCGGACAGGGATACTCACCCCTCCACTTT. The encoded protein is CASSQEFGQGYSPLHF.

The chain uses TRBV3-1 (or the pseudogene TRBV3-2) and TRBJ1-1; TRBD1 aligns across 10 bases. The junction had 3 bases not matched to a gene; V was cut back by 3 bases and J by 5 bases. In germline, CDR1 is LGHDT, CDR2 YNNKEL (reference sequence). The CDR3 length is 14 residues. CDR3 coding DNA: TGTGCCAGCAGCCAGACAGGGGGCGATACTGAAGCTTTCTTT. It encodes CASSQTGGDTEAFF.

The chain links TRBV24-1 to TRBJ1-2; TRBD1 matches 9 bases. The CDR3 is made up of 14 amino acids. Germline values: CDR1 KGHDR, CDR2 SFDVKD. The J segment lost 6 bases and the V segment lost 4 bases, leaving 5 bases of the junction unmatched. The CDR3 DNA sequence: TGTGCCACCAGTGACGGGACAGGGATCAATGGCTACACCTTC. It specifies CATSDGTGINGYTF.

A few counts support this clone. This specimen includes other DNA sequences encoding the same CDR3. In nucleotides, the CDR3 is TGTGCCAGCTCACCAGGACATCCCTCCTACGAGCAGTACTTC. Translating gives CASSPGHPSYEQYF. The rearrangement uses TRBV18 and TRBJ2-7; tentatively, D is TRBD1 (5 bases). This CDR3 comprises 14 residues. Germline lookup yields CDR1 KGHSH and CDR2 LQKENI. V lost 2 bases and J 0 bases, leaving 8 bases between the germline ends.

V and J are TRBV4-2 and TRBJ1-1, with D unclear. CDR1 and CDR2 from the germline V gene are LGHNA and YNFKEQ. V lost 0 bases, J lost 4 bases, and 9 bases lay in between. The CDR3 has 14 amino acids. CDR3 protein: CASSQELGSTEAFF. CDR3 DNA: TGTGCCAGCAGCCAAGAACTGGGCAGCACTGAAGCTTTCTTT.

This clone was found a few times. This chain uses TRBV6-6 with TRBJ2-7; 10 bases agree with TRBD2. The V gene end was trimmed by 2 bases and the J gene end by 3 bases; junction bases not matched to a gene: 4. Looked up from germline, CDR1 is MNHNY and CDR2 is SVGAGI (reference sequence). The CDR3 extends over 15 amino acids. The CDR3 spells CASSYGSGRGYEQYV. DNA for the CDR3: TGTGCCAGCAGTTACGGGAGCGGGAGGGGCTACGAGCAGTACGTC.

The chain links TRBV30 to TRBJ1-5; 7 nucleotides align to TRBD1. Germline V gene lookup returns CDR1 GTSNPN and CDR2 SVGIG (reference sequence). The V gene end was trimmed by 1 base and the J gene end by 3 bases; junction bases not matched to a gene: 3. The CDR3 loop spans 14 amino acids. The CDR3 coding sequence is TGTGCCTGGAGTGAGGGACAGTACAATCAGCCCCAGCATTTT. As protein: CAWSEGQYNQPQHF.

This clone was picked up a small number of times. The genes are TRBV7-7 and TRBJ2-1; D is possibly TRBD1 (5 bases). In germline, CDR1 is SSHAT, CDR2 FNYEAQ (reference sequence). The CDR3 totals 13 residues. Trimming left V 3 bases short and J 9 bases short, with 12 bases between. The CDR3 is CASSLGLFGEQFF. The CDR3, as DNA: TGTGCCAGCAGCTTGGGGCTATTTGGTGAGCAGTTCTTC.

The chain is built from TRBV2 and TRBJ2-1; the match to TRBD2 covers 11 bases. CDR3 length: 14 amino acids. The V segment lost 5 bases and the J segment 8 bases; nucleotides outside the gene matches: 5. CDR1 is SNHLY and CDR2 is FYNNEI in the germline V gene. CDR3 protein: CASSPGLAGDEQFF. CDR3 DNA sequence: TGTGCCAGCAGTCCCGGACTAGCGGGCGATGAGCAGTTCTTC.

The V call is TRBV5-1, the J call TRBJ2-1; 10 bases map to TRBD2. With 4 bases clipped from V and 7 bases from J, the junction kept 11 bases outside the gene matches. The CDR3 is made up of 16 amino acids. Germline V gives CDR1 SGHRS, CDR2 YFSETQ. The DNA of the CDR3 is TGCGCCAGCAGCCCCTCGAGCGGGGGGGCTTGGAATGAGCAGTTCTTC. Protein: CASSPSSGGAWNEQFF.

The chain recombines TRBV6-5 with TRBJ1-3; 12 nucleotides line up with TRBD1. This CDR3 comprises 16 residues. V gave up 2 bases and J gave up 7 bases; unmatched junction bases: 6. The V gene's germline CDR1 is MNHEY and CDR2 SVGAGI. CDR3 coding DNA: TGTGCCAGCAGTTACGGGTCAGGGACAGGGGGCAACACCATATATTTT. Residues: CASSYGSGTGGNTIYF.

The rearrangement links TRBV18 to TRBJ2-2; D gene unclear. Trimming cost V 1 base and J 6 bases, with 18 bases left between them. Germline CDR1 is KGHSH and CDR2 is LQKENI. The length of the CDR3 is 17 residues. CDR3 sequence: CASSPRALTGLAGELFF. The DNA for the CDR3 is TGTGCCAGCTCACCACGCGCACTGACTGGCCTTGCCGGGGAGCTGTTTTTT.

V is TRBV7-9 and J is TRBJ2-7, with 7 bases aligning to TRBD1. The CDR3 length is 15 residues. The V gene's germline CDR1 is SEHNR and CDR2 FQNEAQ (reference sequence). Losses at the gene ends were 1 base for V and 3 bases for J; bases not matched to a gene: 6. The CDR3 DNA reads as TGTGCCAGCAGCTTAGTCGAGGGGGCTGGCTACGAGCAGTACTTC. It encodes CASSLVEGAGYEQYF.

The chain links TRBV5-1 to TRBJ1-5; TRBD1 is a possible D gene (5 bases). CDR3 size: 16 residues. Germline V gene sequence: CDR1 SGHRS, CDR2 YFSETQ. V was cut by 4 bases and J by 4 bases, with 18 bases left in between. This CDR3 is CASSPTVFGDNQPQHF. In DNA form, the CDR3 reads TGCGCCAGCAGCCCGACAGTTTTCGGTGATAATCAGCCCCAGCATTTT.